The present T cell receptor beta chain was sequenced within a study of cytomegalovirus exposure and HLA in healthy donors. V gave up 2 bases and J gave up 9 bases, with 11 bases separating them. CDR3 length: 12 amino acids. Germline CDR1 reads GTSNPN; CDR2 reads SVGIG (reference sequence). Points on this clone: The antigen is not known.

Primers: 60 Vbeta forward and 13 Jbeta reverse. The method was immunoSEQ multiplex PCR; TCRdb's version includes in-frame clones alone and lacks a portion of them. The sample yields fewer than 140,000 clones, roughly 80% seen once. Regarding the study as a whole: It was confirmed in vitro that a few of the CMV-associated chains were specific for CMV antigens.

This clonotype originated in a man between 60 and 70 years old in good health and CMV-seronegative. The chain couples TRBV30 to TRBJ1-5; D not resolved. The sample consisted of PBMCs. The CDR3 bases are TGTGCCTGGAGTTCCGACCGGGGGCCCCAGCATTTT. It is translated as CAWSSDRGPQHF.